The 4 T cell receptor beta chains reported below all come from one sample, sequenced in a study of blood T cell repertoires in COVID-19. TCRdb keeps only in-frame clones here, not all; method: immunoSEQ multiplex PCR. This table has hundreds of thousands of clones, around nine tenths appearing once. Sequenced material: PBMCs or T cells enriched from blood (not recorded which). These receptors were taken from a woman aged 40 to 55 who had recovered from COVID-19.

The V call is TRBV10-3, the J call TRBJ1-1, with 7 bases lining up with TRBD1. CDR1 ENHRY and CDR2 SYGVKD come from the germline V gene. The CDR3 is made up of 13 amino acids. DNA of the CDR3: TGTGCGTACCAGACAGGGTTAAACACTGAAGCTTTCTTT. Translated, it gives CAYQTGLNTEAFF.

This clone was detected only once. V gene TRBV4-1 combines with J gene TRBJ1-1; a possible D gene is TRBD1 (6 bases). Looked up from germline, CDR1 is MGHRA and CDR2 is YSYEKL. The V end lost 4 bases, the J end lost 10 bases, and 16 bases lay between the germline ends. CDR3 size: 13 residues. This CDR3 reads CASSPPLEGGAFF. CDR3 sequence (DNA): TGCGCCAGCAGCCCCCCCCTTGAAGGGGGAGCTTTCTTT.

V gene TRBV30 combines with J gene TRBJ1-1; 7 nucleotides line up with TRBD1. The J segment lost 0 bases and the V segment lost 1 base, leaving 5 bases of the junction unmatched. The germline CDR1 and CDR2 sequences are GTSNPN and SVGIG (reference sequence). The CDR3 has 15 residues. The CDR3 DNA follows: TGTGCCTGGAGTGATTCCGGACAGGTGAACACTGAAGCTTTCTTT. Protein product: CAWSDSGQVNTEAFF.

The V and J genes are TRBV30 and TRBJ1-4; TRBD1 is a possible D gene (5 bases). The CDR3 extends over 14 amino acids. Between the trimmed V and J ends, which lost 4 bases and 8 bases, there was a span of 17 bases. CDR1 is GTSNPN and CDR2 is SVGIG in the germline V gene (reference sequence). For the CDR3, the DNA is TGTGCCTGGAACCTCGCAAGGGGCGGCGAAAAACTGTTTTTT. Protein sequence: CAWNLARGGEKLFF. The whole variable domain, filled in from reference TRBV30 and TRBJ1-4, reads SQTIHQWPATLVQPVGSPLSLECTVEGTSNPNLYWYRQAAGRGLQLLFYSVGIGQISSEVPQNLSASRPQDRQFILSSKKLLLSDSGFYLCAWNLARGGEKLFFGSGTQLSVL.